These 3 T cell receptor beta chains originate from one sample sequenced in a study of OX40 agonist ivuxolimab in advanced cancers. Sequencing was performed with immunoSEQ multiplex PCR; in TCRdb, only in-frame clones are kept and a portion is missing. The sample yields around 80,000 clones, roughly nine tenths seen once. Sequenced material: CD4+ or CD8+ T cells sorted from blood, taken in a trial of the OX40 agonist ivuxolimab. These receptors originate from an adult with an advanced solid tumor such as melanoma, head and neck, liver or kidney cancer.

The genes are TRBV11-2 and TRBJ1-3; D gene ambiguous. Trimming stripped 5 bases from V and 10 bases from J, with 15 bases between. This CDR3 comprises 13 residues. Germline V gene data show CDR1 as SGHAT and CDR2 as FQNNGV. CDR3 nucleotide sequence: TGTGCCAGCAGCCTCGAGGAGTTTTCGACCATATATTTT. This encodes CASSLEEFSTIYF.

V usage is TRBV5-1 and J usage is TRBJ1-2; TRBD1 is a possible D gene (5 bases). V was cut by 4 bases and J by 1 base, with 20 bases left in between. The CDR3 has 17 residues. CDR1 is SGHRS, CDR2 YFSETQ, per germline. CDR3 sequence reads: CASSVDSNPGLNYGYTF. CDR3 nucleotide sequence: TGCGCCAGCAGCGTAGACTCGAACCCGGGGCTTAACTATGGCTACACCTTC.

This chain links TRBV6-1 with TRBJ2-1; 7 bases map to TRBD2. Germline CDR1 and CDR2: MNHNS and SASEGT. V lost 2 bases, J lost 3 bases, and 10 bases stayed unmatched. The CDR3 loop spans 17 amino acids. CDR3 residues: CASSELVERGNYNEQFF. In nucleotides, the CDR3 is TGTGCCAGCAGTGAACTCGTAGAGCGGGGTAACTACAATGAGCAGTTCTTC.